What follows describes a single TCR beta chain. Antigen unknown. The data stem from a study of chemoradiotherapy in HPV16-positive cancers. Findings and limits, study-wide: HPV-specific T cells were functionally defined from only a couple of HPV16-positive patients. During treatment, candidate HPV-specific clones and E7-related motifs expanded in tumor.

The data were produced by immunoSEQ multiplex PCR, yet TCRdb's version contains in-frame clones alone and is incomplete. The sample yields 15,000 to 20,000 clones, more than 90% seen once. Repertoires were sampled repeatedly during chemoradiotherapy. V lost 2 bases to trimming and J lost 4 bases, with 9 bases between them. CDR3 length: 14 residues. CDR1 is MNHNS and CDR2 is SASEGT in the germline V gene. The specimen comprised blood, sampled from a patient who underwent chemoradiotherapy. The rearrangement joins TRBV6-1 to TRBJ1-3; D ambiguous. This receptor was taken from a human donor with HPV-associated anogenital cancer. CDR3 residues: CASSEQGGGNTIYF. Here the CDR3 DNA reads TGTGCCAGCAGTGAACAAGGCGGAGGAAACACCATATATTTT.